A selection of T cell receptor beta chains follows, all from one sample in a study of beta chain features in type 1 diabetes. Assay: immunoSEQ multiplex PCR; the TCRdb copy retains only in-frame clones and omits some. Among a few hundred thousand clones listed, 30% were seen once. Sequencing was done on a sample of naive CD4+ T cells from blood. These receptors were obtained from a young man in good health. Each CDR3 is given with its conserved first and last residue. Size is stated for part of the rows, as once, few or many counts, or as a class when the clone is expanded.

clone_size j_call v_call cdr3_aa
NA TRBJ1-1 TRBV30 CAWGHSSLSTEAFF
NA TRBJ2-1 TRBV4-2 CASSQALGRVGTRVGNEQFF
few TRBJ2-6 TRBV19 CASSIGGVSGANVLTF
NA TRBJ1-1 TRBV5-6 CASSLRLSYTEAFF
few TRBJ2-1 TRBV4-1 CASSQRDSLDEQFF
NA TRBJ2-3 TRBV29-1 CSASLAGGSTDTQYF
few TRBJ2-5 TRBV4-2 CASSLTGTGVEETQYF
NA TRBJ2-7 TRBV30 CAWKYQGNEQYF
NA TRBJ2-5 TRBV2 CASYSWETQYF
NA TRBJ2-5 TRBV29-1 CSGEDGARVTQYF
few TRBJ2-6 TRBV5-1 CASSFGSGANVLTF
few TRBJ1-2 TRBV10-3 CAISTLQGYYGYTF
NA TRBJ1-2 TRBV6-6 CASNTGLGYGYTF
NA TRBJ2-7 TRBV5-1 CASSLDGGSTYEQYF
NA TRBJ1-2 TRBV18 CASSPAENYGYTF
NA TRBJ1-2 TRBV28 CASSPSRDREDGYTF
few TRBJ2-1 TRBV7-7 CASSLSLAGSEQFF
NA TRBJ1-5 TRBV7-2 CASTSSGQPQHF
NA TRBJ1-2 TRBV7-2 CASSLFGQGNGYTF
once TRBJ2-5 TRBV20-1 CSAWVGETQYF